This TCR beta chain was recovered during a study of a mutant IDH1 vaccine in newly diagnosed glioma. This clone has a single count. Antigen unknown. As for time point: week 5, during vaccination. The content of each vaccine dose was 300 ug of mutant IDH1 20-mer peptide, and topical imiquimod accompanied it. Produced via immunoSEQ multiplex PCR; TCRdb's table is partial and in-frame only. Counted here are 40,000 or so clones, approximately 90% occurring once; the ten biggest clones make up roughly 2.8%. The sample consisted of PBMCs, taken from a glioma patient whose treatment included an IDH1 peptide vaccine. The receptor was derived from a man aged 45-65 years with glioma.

The CDR3 loop reads CASRWRSSPQETQYF. CDR3 coding DNA: TGTGCCAGCCGCTGGCGATCTAGCCCCCAAGAGACCCAGTACTTC. J is TRBJ2-5 and V is TRBV2; D may be TRBD2 (5 bases). The CDR3 loop spans 15 amino acids. Germline CDR1 SNHLY, CDR2 FYNNEI. Trimming left V 8 bases short and J 1 base short, with 17 bases between.